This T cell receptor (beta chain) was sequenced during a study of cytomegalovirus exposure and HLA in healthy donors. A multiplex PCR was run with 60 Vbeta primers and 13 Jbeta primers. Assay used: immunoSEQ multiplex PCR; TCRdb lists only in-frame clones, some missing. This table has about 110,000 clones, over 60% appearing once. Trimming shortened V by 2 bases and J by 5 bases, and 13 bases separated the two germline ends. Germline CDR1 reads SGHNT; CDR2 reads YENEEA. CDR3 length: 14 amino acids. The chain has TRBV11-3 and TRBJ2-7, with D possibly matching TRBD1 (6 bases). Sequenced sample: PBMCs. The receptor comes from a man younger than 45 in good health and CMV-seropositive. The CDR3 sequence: CASSLTAQGNEQYF. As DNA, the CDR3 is TGTGCCAGCAGCTTAACCGCACAGGGTAACGAGCAGTACTTC.